The 19 T cell receptor beta chains given below trace back to one sample, sequenced in a study of T cells in Graves' hyperthyroidism and ophthalmopathy (dated by TCRdb to between 2017 and 2020). The library relied on multiplex PCR. This sample was sequenced with an Illumina HiSeq 2000. Amplification of TCR beta CDR3 regions was carried out from RNA transcripts. The TCR CDR3 was subjected to a first round of RT-PCR using the HTBI primer set and the Qiagen OneStep RT-PCR kit. In TCRdb, the public reads were trimmed at Q25 with fastp and aligned with MiXCR, with productive beta chains retained. Each entry merges the rows of one CDR3 protein and shows their most common DNA and genes. In all, the sample holds about 640,000 distinct CDR3 sequences, and 45% of those were seen once. Approximately 6.8% of the sample is taken by the ten largest. Sample: peripheral blood or thyroid tissue (not recorded which). Receptors originate from an adult man with Graves' disease, either hyperthyroidism or ophthalmopathy (not recorded which).

V and J are TRBV7-9 and TRBJ1-3; D call uncertain. Trimming left V 3 bases short and J 0 bases short, with 15 bases between. Germline CDR1 and CDR2: SEHNR and FQNEAQ (reference sequence). This CDR3 comprises 17 residues. CDR3 in amino acids: CASSFYVGRISGNTIYF. CDR3 bases: TGTGCCAGCAGCTTTTATGTTGGCAGGATCTCTGGAAACACCATATATTTT. Together with reference TRBV7-9 and TRBJ1-3, the CDR3 gives the full variable domain: DTGVSQNPRHKITKRGQNVTFRCDPISEHNRLYWYRQTLGQGPEFLTYFQNEAQLEKSRLLSDRFSAERPKGSFSTLEIQRTEQGDSAMYLCASSFYVGRISGNTIYFGEGSWLTVV.

This chain joins TRBV6-6 and TRBJ2-2; maybe TRBD1 (5 bases). The CDR3 consists of 13 residues. V lost 10 bases to trimming and J lost 2 bases, with 11 bases between them. Looked up from germline, CDR1 is MNHNY and CDR2 is SVGAGI (reference sequence). CDR3 sequence: CANTQGNTGELFF. In nucleotides, the CDR3 is TGTGCCAACACCCAGGGTAACACCGGGGAGCTGTTTTTT.

The chain carries TRBV12-3 or TRBV12-4 and TRBJ1-1; TRBD1 agrees at 7 bases. CDR3 length equals 14 residues. Trimming cost V 6 bases and J 6 bases; bases outside gene matches: 10. The CDR3 DNA reads as TGTGCCAGCAGGGGGGACAGAGGAAAGGCTGAAGCTTTCTTT. This codes for CASRGDRGKAEAFF.

This clonotype has a count of ten or more. The gene calls are TRBV12-3 or TRBV12-4 and TRBJ1-1, with 8 positions matching TRBD1. Trimming cost V 3 bases and J 7 bases; bases outside gene matches: 1. CDR3 length equals 12 residues. DNA of the CDR3: TGTGCCAGCAGTTTCGGACAGGGTGAAGCTTTCTTT. Translating gives CASSFGQGEAFF.

As to this clonotype: At one of its ends the junction is not consistent with the germline gene, which may arise from a read error. V gene TRBV2 combines with J gene TRBJ1-1; D gene ambiguous. In germline, CDR1 is SNHLY, CDR2 FYNNEI. This CDR3 is built from 11 residues. CDR3 sequence (DNA): TGTGCCAGCAGTCCTACACGTGAAGCTTCCTTT. Encoded protein: CASSPTREASF. Together with reference TRBV2 and TRBJ1-1, the CDR3 gives the full variable domain: EPEVTQTPSHQVTQMGQEVILRCVPISNHLYFYWYRQILGQKVEFLVSFYNNEISEKSEIFDDQFSVERPDGSNFTLKIRSTKLEDSAMYFCASSPTREASFGQGTRLTVV.

The chain uses TRBV10-3 and TRBJ1-2; 7 nucleotides agree with TRBD1. CDR3 length: 14 residues. With 2 bases clipped from V and 7 bases from J, the junction kept 7 bases outside the gene matches. Germline lookup yields CDR1 ENHRY and CDR2 SYGVKD. In DNA, the CDR3 is TGTGCCATCAGTGAGGACAGGGAGTCTGGTGGCTACACCTTC. Protein product: CAISEDRESGGYTF.

The V call is TRBV2, the J call TRBJ1-2; no clear D gene. Germline CDR1 reads SNHLY; CDR2 reads FYNNEI. V lost 5 bases to trimming and J lost 0 bases, with 16 bases between them. This CDR3 is 16 amino acids long. CDR3 nucleotide sequence: TGTGCCAGCAGTAACGAGGAGGCAGAGACTAACTATGGCTACACCTTC. Translating gives CASSNEEAETNYGYTF.

J is TRBJ1-1 and V is TRBV5-1, with 9 bases that match TRBD1. Per germline, CDR1 SGHRS and CDR2 YFSETQ. The CDR3 totals 14 residues. V trimming: 7 bases; J trimming: 4 bases; junction bases outside the gene matches: 8. The CDR3 DNA reads TGCGCCAGCGGCACAGGGGGCCAGGGCACTGAAGCTTTCTTT. Translation gives CASGTGGQGTEAFF.

The chain uses TRBV5-6 and TRBJ2-7; 7 nucleotides align to TRBD1. The V and J ends lost 0 bases and 6 bases, in that order; junction bases with no gene match: 3. CDR1 is SGHDT and CDR2 is YYEEEE in the germline V gene. The CDR3 loop spans 13 amino acids. CDR3 bases: TGTGCCAGCAGCTTGGGACAGGGAACCGAGCAGTACTTC. Protein: CASSLGQGTEQYF.

This clonotype has a handful of counts. The CDR3 bases are TGTGCCAGCAGTGAGTCCGGCAGAAACTATAGCAATCAGCCCCAGCATTTT. Residues: CASSESGRNYSNQPQHF. The V and J genes are TRBV2 and TRBJ1-5; no definite D call. The V gene lost 3 bases and the J gene lost 0 bases, with 15 bases spanning the gap. This CDR3 has 17 amino acids. Germline V gene sequence: CDR1 SNHLY, CDR2 FYNNEI. Drawing the rest from reference TRBV2 and TRBJ1-5, the complete variable domain is EPEVTQTPSHQVTQMGQEVILRCVPISNHLYFYWYRQILGQKVEFLVSFYNNEISEKSEIFDDQFSVERPDGSNFTLKIRSTKLEDSAMYFCASSESGRNYSNQPQHFGDGTRLSIL.

As concerns this clonotype: This sequence may be a read error, since a much larger clone differs from it by one base. CDR3: CASSSKRYEKLFF. CDR3 bases: TGTGCCAGCAGCTCGAAACGGTACGAAAAACTGTTTTTT. This rearrangement joins TRBV7-6 to TRBJ1-4; D gene ambiguous. The CDR3 is made up of 13 amino acids. Trimming cost V 4 bases and J 8 bases, with 11 bases left between them. Germline assignment: CDR1 SGHVS and CDR2 FNYEAQ.

This rearrangement joins TRBV6-6 to TRBJ1-5, with 8 bases matching TRBD1. Losses at the gene ends were 7 bases for V and 2 bases for J; bases not matched to a gene: 10. Germline V gives CDR1 MNHNY, CDR2 SVGAGI (reference sequence). The CDR3 covers 16 residues. In DNA form, the CDR3 reads TGTGCCAGCATTGGACAGGGTAATATTCGCAATCAGCCCCAGCATTTT. It codes for CASIGQGNIRNQPQHF.

This clonotype was picked up many times. CDR3 in amino acids: CASSQTQETQYF. CDR3 nucleotides: TGTGCCAGCAGCCAAACCCAAGAGACCCAGTACTTC. The chain carries TRBV7-2 and TRBJ2-5; no reliable D call. Germline V gives CDR1 SGHTA, CDR2 FQGNSA. This CDR3 spans 12 amino acids. Trimming took off 5 bases at V and 1 base at J, with 5 bases between the two ends.

A few counts support this clonotype. The CDR3 sequence: CSARPSTGGWGPLHF. For the CDR3, the DNA is TGCAGTGCTAGACCTTCGACAGGGGGCTGGGGACCCCTCCACTTT. The gene calls are TRBV20-1 and TRBJ1-6; TRBD1 agrees at 10 bases. This CDR3 is built from 15 residues. J lost 12 bases, V lost 2 bases, and 10 bases had no gene match. Germline V CDR1 and CDR2: DFQATT, SNEGSKA (reference sequence).

J is TRBJ2-5 and V is TRBV29-1; TRBD1 agrees at 8 bases. The CDR3 covers 14 residues. The junction had 8 bases not matched to a gene; V was cut back by 3 bases and J by 5 bases. The germline V gene has CDR1 SQVTM and CDR2 ANQGSEA. The CDR3 region has the DNA TGCAGCGTTGATGGCAGGGGGCTAGGTGAGACCCAGTACTTC. It specifies CSVDGRGLGETQYF.

Only a few counts were recorded for this clonotype. The chain is built from TRBV20-1 and TRBJ1-5; D might be TRBD1 (5 bases). V lost 3 bases to trimming and J lost 0 bases, with 12 bases between them. Germline V lookup: CDR1 DFQATT, CDR2 SNEGSKA (reference sequence). The CDR3 spans 15 residues. CDR3 in amino acids: CSASGAALSNQPQHF. As DNA, the CDR3 is TGCAGTGCTAGCGGGGCGGCACTTAGCAATCAGCCCCAGCATTTT.

Many counts were recorded for this clonotype. V is TRBV10-3 and J is TRBJ2-7, with D possibly being TRBD1 (6 bases). The CDR3 extends over 15 amino acids. Per germline, CDR1 ENHRY and CDR2 SYGVKD. Between the trimmed V and J ends, which lost 6 bases and 2 bases, there was a span of 17 bases. The CDR3 here is CAIRDNGTPTYEQYF. The DNA of the CDR3 is TGTGCCATCAGGGACAACGGGACACCCACCTACGAGCAGTACTTC.

Ten or more counts support this clonotype. This chain uses TRBV9 with TRBJ1-3; 7 bases are a match to TRBD1. The CDR3 runs to 15 residues. Losses at the gene ends were 3 bases for V and 0 bases for J; bases not matched to a gene: 3. The germline gives CDR1 SGDLS, CDR2 YYNGEE. CDR3 sequence (DNA): TGTGCCAGCAGCGACAGGGGAGGCTCTGGAAACACCATATATTTT. It translates to CASSDRGGSGNTIYF. Filled out from reference TRBV9 and TRBJ1-3, the complete variable domain reads DSGVTQTPKHLITATGQRVTLRCSPRSGDLSVYWYQQSLDQGLQFLIQYYNGEERAKGNILERFSAQQFPDLHSELNLSSLELGDSALYFCASSDRGGSGNTIYFGEGSWLTVV.

The sample holds many counts of this clonotype. The chain recombines TRBV2 with TRBJ2-6; D not certain. CDR1 is SNHLY and CDR2 is FYNNEI in the germline V gene. The CDR3 contains 17 residues. V lost 0 bases and J lost 0, with 9 bases in between. CDR3 DNA sequence: TGTGCCAGCAGTGAAGCCTCAGCACTCTCTGGGGCCAACGTCCTGACTTTC. This gives the protein CASSEASALSGANVLTF.